This T cell receptor (beta chain) appears in the sequencing data of a study of T cells in Graves' hyperthyroidism and ophthalmopathy. General study points: Separation of ophthalmopathy from stable hyperthyroidism was achieved by a 13 V-J model.

Trimming pared 2 bases from V and 3 bases from J, leaving 11 bases between. CDR1 and CDR2 (germline): MDHEN, SYDVKM. The CDR3 is 14 residues long. There are many counts of this clonotype. Its target is unknown. What was amplified from RNA transcripts were TCR beta CDR3 regions. Primed by the HTBI set, a first-round RT-PCR was run on the TCR CDR3. A single record per CDR3 protein comes from TCRdb applying MiXCR to the multiplex PCR reads. Seen here are about 320,000 distinct CDR3 sequences, about 15% observed once, and the top ten hold approximately 35%. If no ophthalmopathy progression occurred within 18 months, Graves' hyperthyroidism was stable. In patients aged 18 to 65, hyperthyroidism was newly diagnosed, with duration under 2 months. Every diagnosis used clinical symptoms, serum thyroxine and TRAb, thyroid ultrasound and orbital computed tomography.

The chain couples TRBV28 to TRBJ2-7; D ambiguous. Sequenced input: blood. The sequence was obtained from a young man with Graves' hyperthyroidism. CDR3 bases: TGTGCCAGCAGTTTACAAGCGCCGAGCTACGAGCAGTACTTC. Its protein is CASSLQAPSYEQYF.